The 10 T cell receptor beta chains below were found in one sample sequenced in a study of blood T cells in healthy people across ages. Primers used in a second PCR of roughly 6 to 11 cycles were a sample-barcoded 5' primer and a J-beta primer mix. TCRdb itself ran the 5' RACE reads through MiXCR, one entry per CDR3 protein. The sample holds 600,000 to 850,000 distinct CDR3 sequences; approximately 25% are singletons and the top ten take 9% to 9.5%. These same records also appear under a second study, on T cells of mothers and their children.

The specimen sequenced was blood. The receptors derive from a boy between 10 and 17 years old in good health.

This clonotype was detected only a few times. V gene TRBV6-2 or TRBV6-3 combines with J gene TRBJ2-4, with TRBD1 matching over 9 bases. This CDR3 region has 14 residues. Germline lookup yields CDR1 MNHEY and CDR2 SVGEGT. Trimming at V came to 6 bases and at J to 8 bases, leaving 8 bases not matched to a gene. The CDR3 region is CASSLGQGLDIQYF. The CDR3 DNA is TGTGCCAGCAGCCTGGGACAGGGATTGGACATTCAGTACTTC.

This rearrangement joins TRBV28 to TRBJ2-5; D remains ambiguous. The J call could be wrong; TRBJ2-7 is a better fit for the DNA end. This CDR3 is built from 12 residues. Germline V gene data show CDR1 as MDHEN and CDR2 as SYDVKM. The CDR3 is CASSFLHYEQYF. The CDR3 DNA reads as TGTGCCAGCAGTTTTCTCCACTACGAGCAGTACTTC.

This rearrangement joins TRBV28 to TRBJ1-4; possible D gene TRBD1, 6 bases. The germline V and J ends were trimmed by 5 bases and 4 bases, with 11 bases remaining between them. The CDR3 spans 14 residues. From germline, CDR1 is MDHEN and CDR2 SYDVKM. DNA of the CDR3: TGTGCCAGCAGTGCGGGGGCTTATAATGAAAAACTGTTTTTT. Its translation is CASSAGAYNEKLFF.

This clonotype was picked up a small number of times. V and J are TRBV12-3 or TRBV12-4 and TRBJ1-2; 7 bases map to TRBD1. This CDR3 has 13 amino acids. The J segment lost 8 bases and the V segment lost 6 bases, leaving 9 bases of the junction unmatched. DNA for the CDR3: TGTGCCAGCAGCCCTCAGGGGGTTTGGGGCTACACCTTC. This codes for CASSPQGVWGYTF.

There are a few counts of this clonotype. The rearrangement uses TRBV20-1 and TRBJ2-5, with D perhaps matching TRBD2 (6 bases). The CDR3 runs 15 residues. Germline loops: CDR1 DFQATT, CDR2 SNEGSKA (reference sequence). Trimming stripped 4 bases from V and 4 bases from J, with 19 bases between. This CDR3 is CSATVYSGEVETQYF. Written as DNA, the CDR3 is TGCAGTGCTACGGTCTATTCGGGGGAGGTAGAGACCCAGTACTTC.

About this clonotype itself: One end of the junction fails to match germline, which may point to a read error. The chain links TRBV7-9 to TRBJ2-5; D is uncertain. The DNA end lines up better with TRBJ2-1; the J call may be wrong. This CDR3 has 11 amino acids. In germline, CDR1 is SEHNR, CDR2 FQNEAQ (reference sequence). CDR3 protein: CSSSLETEQFF. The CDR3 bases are TGTTCCAGCAGCTTAGAAACCGAGCAGTTCTTC.

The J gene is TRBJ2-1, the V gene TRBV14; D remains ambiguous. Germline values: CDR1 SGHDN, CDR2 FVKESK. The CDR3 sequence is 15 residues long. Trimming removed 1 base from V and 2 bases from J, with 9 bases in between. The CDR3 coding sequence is TGTGCCAGCAGCCAAGTCGGAACACCCTACAATGAGCAGTTCTTC. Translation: CASSQVGTPYNEQFF.

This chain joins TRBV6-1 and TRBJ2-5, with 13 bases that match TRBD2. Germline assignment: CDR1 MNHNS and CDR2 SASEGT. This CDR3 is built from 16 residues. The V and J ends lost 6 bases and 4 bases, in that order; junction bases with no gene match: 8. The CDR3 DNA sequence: TGTGCCAGCAGAGATCTCGGACTAGCGGGAGCAGAGACCCAGTACTTC. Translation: CASRDLGLAGAETQYF.

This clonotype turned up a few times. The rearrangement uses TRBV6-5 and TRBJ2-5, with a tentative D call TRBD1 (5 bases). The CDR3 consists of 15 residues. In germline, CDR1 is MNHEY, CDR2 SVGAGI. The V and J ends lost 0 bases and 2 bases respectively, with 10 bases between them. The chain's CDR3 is CASSYSQGSQETQYF. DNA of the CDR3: TGTGCCAGCAGTTACTCCCAGGGCAGTCAAGAGACCCAGTACTTC.

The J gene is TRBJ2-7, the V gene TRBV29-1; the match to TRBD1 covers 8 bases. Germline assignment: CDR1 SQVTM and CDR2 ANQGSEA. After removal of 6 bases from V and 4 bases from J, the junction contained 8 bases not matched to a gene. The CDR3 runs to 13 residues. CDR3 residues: CSVMDRAGYEQYF. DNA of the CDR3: TGCAGCGTAATGGACAGGGCAGGGTACGAGCAGTACTTC.